Sequencing of this T cell receptor beta chain was carried out in a study of T cells in Graves' hyperthyroidism and ophthalmopathy. Study observations and caveats: Also found in blood were most expanded thyroid clonotypes above 0.001.

CDR1 is MNHEY and CDR2 is SVGAGI in the germline V gene. Trimming took 0 bases from V and 5 from J, leaving 13 bases between them. This CDR3 region has 15 residues. RNA transcripts yielded amplified TCR beta CDR3 regions. Primed by the HTBI set, a first-round RT-PCR was run on the TCR CDR3. One entry per CDR3 protein, called by TCRdb with MiXCR from the multiplex PCR reads. The table records some 550,000 distinct CDR3 sequences, roughly 20% of them present only once. Researchers defined stable Graves' hyperthyroidism as no ophthalmopathy progression within 18 months. This clonotype appeared many times. The antigen is undetermined.

The sequence came from a man younger than 30 with Graves' hyperthyroidism. The V gene is TRBV6-5, the J gene TRBJ2-5; D could derive from TRBD1 or TRBD2 (6 bases each). The specimen was blood. CDR3 amino acids: CASSYSFGGGETQYF. The CDR3 coding sequence is TGTGCCAGCAGTTACTCATTCGGGGGCGGCGAGACCCAGTACTTC.